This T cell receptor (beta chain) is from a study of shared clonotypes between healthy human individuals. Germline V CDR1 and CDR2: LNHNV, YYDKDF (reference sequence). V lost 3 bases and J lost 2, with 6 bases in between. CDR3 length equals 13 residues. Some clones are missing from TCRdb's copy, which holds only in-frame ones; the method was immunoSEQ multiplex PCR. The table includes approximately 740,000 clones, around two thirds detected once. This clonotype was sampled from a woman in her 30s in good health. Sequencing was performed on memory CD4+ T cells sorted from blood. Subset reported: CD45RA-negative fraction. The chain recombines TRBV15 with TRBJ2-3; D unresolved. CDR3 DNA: TGTGCCACCAGCAGCCGGTCCACAGATACGCAGTATTTT. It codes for CATSSRSTDTQYF.